This TCR beta chain came from a study of CD8 T cells in ankylosing spondylitis. Study-wide results and limits: From matched ankylosing spondylitis synovial fluid, disease-linked clones were reportedly recovered at significantly enriched levels. Characteristic, it appeared, of ankylosing spondylitis blood was a TCR beta motif of roughly eight highly homologous variants. Earlier work had already found some motif variants in reactive arthritis synovial fluid and blood.

Library preparation for TCR beta used quantitative 5'-RACE with molecular barcodes. TCRdb re-called the 5' RACE reads with MiXCR, one entry per CDR3 protein. The table has approximately 500,000 distinct CDR3 sequences, roughly 13% seen once. This clonotype was detected a few times. Antigen: not known. The source is a male donor with ankylosing spondylitis. The sample comprised blood, either unsorted or a sorted T cell fraction (not recorded which).

CDR3 nucleotides: TGTGCCAGCACCAAAGGGGGATCTAGCGACCATACGCAGTATTTT. Translating it yields CASTKGGSSDHTQYF. The V gene is TRBV6-1, the J gene TRBJ2-3; D may be TRBD1 or TRBD2 (6 bases each). This CDR3 is built from 15 residues. Trimming shortened V by 7 bases and J by 7 bases, and 21 bases separated the two germline ends. The germline gives CDR1 MNHNS, CDR2 SASEGT.